This TCR beta chain was found in a study of CD8 T cells in Susac syndrome. Germline values: CDR1 ENHRY, CDR2 SYGVKD. This CDR3 contains 16 residues. The V segment lost 6 bases and the J segment 4 bases; nucleotides outside the gene matches: 11. Sequencing of TCR beta covered CD8+ and CD4+ T cells obtained from blood. With random hexamers, 0.5 to 1 ug RNA was reverse transcribed. TCRdb redid the calling of the immunoSEQ multiplex PCR reads with MiXCR, one entry per CDR3 protein. This table has about 280,000 distinct CDR3 sequences, about 88% appearing once. This TCR was recovered from a human donor with multiple sclerosis. The sequenced material came from CD8+ T cells from PBMCs. The chain has TRBV10-3 and TRBJ2-3, with TRBD1 matching 9 bases. In DNA form, the CDR3 reads TGTGCCATCAGACTCGCGGGACAGGGTAACGCAGATACGCAGTATTTT. Amino acids: CAIRLAGQGNADTQYF.